A few counts support the clone carrying this T cell receptor beta chain. The data were obtained in a study of blood T cell repertoires in COVID-19. Overall study: The cDNA or gDNA used as material had been derived from T cells, B-cell-depleted T cells, or PBMCs.

Individuals aged about 18 to 95 years were recruited from roughly 23 US areas. Participants had their cohort set by participant-reported clinical history. Trimming removed 2 bases at V and 9 bases at J, with 11 bases between. The CDR3 spans 14 residues. CDR1 MNHNS and CDR2 SASEGT come from the germline V gene. As originally analysed: Scientists estimated how many nucleated cells there were by amplifying reference gene primers. Data came from immunoSEQ multiplex PCR; TCRdb stores just in-frame clones and leaves some out. V, J and clone size were drawn from that table, and D and trimming were deduced from the DNA. This sample carries 300,000 to 500,000 clones, around nine tenths of them seen once, and the ten largest clones take 0.9% to 1%.

This TCR was recovered from a woman in her twenties or thirties with acute COVID-19. The sample was PBMCs or T cells enriched from blood (not recorded which). This rearrangement joins TRBV6-1 to TRBJ1-6; D gene ambiguous. The CDR3 here is CASSELGGSSPLHF. The CDR3 bases are TGTGCCAGCAGTGAATTGGGTGGGAGTTCACCCCTCCACTTT.